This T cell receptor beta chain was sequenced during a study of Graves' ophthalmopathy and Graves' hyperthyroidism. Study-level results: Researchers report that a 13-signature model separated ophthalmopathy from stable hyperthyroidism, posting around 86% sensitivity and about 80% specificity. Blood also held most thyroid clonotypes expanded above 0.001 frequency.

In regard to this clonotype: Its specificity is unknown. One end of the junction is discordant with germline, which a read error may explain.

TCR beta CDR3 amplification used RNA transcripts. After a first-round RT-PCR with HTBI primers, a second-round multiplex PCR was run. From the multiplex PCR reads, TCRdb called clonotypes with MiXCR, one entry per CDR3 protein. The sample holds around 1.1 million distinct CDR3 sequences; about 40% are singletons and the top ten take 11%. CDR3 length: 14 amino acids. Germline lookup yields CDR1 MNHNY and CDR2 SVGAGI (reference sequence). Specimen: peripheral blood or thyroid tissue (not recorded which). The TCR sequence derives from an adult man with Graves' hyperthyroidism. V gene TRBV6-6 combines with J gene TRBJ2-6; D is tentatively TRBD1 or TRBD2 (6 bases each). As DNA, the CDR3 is TGTGCCAGCAGTTTTTCGTCAGGCCAGGGGACTGAAGCTTTC. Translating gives CASSFSSGQGTEAF.